These 32 T cell receptor beta chains share one sample of origin, sequenced in a study of response to subunit inactivated influenza vaccine (dated by TCRdb to the late 2010s). The receptor library was made with RT-PCR. The sequencing machine was an Illumina HiSeq 2500. TCRdb passed the public sequencing reads through fastp at Q25 and MiXCR, retaining productive beta sequences. Rows with a matching CDR3 protein are joined into one entry that keeps the most common DNA and genes. In all, the sample holds 630,000 or so distinct CDR3 sequences, and 15% to 18% of those were seen once. The biggest ten clones account for under 14% of the sample. The material sequenced was PBMCs from blood, taken 11 to 12 days after vaccination. The receptors originated from a man in his forties or fifties who received an inactivated influenza vaccine. Donor details come from another sample of the same person, matched by shared clones.

This sequence joins TRBV7-6 and TRBJ2-7; D is unresolved. The CDR3 totals 16 residues. Trimming pared 4 bases from V and 4 bases from J, leaving 20 bases between. CDR1 SGHVS and CDR2 FNYEAQ come from the germline V gene. The CDR3 loop is CASSSLLQHAWYEQYF. DNA for the CDR3: TGTGCCAGCAGCTCCCTCCTGCAGCACGCTTGGTACGAGCAGTACTTC. Full variable domain (rest looked up from reference TRBV7-6 and TRBJ2-7): GAGVSQSPRYKVTKRGQDVALRCDPISGHVSLYWYRQALGQGPEFLTYFNYEAQQDKSGLPNDRFSAERPEGSISTLTIQRTEQRDSAMYRCASSSLLQHAWYEQYFGPGTRLTVT.

V gene TRBV6-5 combines with J gene TRBJ1-1; D is undetermined. The length of the CDR3 is 12 residues. V was pared by 4 bases and J by 7 bases, with 10 bases between. The germline CDR1 and CDR2 sequences are MNHEY and SVGAGI. Here the CDR3 reads CASSSSGYEAFF. The DNA for the CDR3 is TGTGCCAGCAGTTCCTCGGGGTATGAAGCTTTCTTT.

The chain joins TRBV11-2 to TRBJ2-5; 8 bases agree with TRBD2. The CDR3 has 19 residues. The ends lost 1 base at V and 5 bases at J; junction bases unmatched: 18. CDR1 SGHAT and CDR2 FQNNGV come from the germline V gene. Here the CDR3 reads CASSLVRPSGGLYRETQYF. CDR3 coding DNA: TGTGCCAGCAGCTTAGTTCGGCCCAGCGGGGGCCTCTACCGGGAGACCCAGTACTTC. Using reference TRBV11-2 and TRBJ2-5 for the parts outside the CDR3, the full variable domain is EAGVAQSPRYKIIEKRQSVAFWCNPISGHATLYWYQQILGQGPKLLIQFQNNGVVDDSQLPKDRFSAERLKGVDSTLKIQPAKLEDSAVYLCASSLVRPSGGLYRETQYFGPGTRLLVL.

This clonotype came up a few times. The V and J genes are TRBV6-2 or TRBV6-3 and TRBJ2-3; D possibly corresponds to TRBD2 (6 bases). The CDR3 sequence is 19 residues long. Trimming shortened V by 0 bases and J by 5 bases, and 24 bases separated the two germline ends. CDR1 is MNHEY and CDR2 is SVGEGT in the germline V gene. The DNA for the CDR3 is TGTGCCAGCAGTTACTCGATCATTCCGGGAGCTACGGCGAAAGATACGCAGTATTTT. This translates into CASSYSIIPGATAKDTQYF.

This clonotype has a handful of counts. The rearrangement uses TRBV20-1 and TRBJ2-1; TRBD2 matches 11 bases. The CDR3 sequence is 16 residues long. J gave up 4 bases and V 3 bases, and 8 bases lay outside the gene matches. From germline, CDR1 is DFQATT and CDR2 SNEGSKA (reference sequence). The CDR3 coding sequence is TGCAGTGCTAGCCCCTCAGCTAGCGGGGGGTACAATGAGCAGTTCTTC. Its protein product is CSASPSASGGYNEQFF.

The table lists this clonotype with a few counts. CDR3 in amino acids: CASSPGFQNTEAFF. In DNA form, the CDR3 reads TGTGCCAGCAGCCCGGGTTTCCAGAACACTGAAGCTTTCTTT. This chain links TRBV25-1 with TRBJ1-1; D ambiguous. V gave up 6 bases and J gave up 1 base, with 12 bases separating them. The CDR3 is 14 residues long. Looked up from germline, CDR1 is MGHDK and CDR2 is SYGVNS. Variable domain in full (rest from reference TRBV25-1 and TRBJ1-1): EADIYQTPRYLVIGTGKKITLECSQTMGHDKMYWYQQDPGMELHLIHYSYGVNSTEKGDLSSESTVSRIRTEHFPLTLESARPSHTSQYLCASSPGFQNTEAFFGQGTRLTVV.

The table lists this clonotype with many counts. The chain links TRBV5-1 to TRBJ2-2; D is possibly TRBD1 (6 bases). The CDR3 extends over 17 amino acids. The V end lost 0 bases, the J end lost 3 bases, and 15 bases lay between the germline ends. The germline CDR1 and CDR2 sequences are SGHRS and YFSETQ. The CDR3 protein is CASSLESRGVDTGELFF. DNA for the CDR3: TGCGCCAGCAGCTTGGAGTCCAGGGGAGTCGACACCGGGGAGCTGTTTTTT.

This clonotype was detected a few times. This sequence joins TRBV15 and TRBJ1-2; 9 bases agree with TRBD1. The CDR3 is 17 amino acids. Looked up from germline, CDR1 is LNHNV and CDR2 is YYDKDF (reference sequence). With 0 bases clipped from V and 1 base from J, the junction kept 6 bases outside the gene matches. CDR3 in DNA: TGTGCCACCAGCAGAGATCTGGGACAGGGATATAACTATGGCTACACCTTC. Its translation: CATSRDLGQGYNYGYTF.

This clonotype was detected only a few times. The rearrangement links TRBV7-2 to TRBJ1-2, with a weak D call TRBD1 (6 bases). Germline V gene data show CDR1 as SGHTA and CDR2 as FQGNSA. The CDR3 spans 13 residues. The ends were cut back, 5 bases at V and 8 bases at J, with 15 bases in the middle. The CDR3 DNA reads as TGTGCCAGCAGCCCGGTTGGGGGCAGGGGCTACACCTTC. This translates into CASSPVGGRGYTF.

The V and J genes are TRBV7-9 and TRBJ2-2, with 8 bases that match TRBD2. V lost 0 bases and J lost 1; bases outside the gene matches: 7. The CDR3 consists of 18 residues. In germline, CDR1 is SEHNR, CDR2 FQNEAQ (reference sequence). The DNA of the CDR3 is TGTGCCAGCAGCTTAGCGTTACGCCTAGCGGGGAACACCGGGGAGCTGTTTTTT. This translates into CASSLALRLAGNTGELFF.

This clonotype was seen only a few times. J is TRBJ1-5 and V is TRBV27; no clear D. There are 16 residues in the CDR3. V lost 1 base and J 1 base, leaving 11 bases between the germline ends. The germline gives CDR1 MNHEY, CDR2 SMNVEV (reference sequence). CDR3 bases: TGTGCCAGCAGTTTATTAAGTAGCCTGAGCAATCAGCCCCAGCATTTT. Its protein is CASSLLSSLSNQPQHF.

The CDR3 DNA reads TGTGCCAGCAGCTTGGTGGCTAGCGACTACTCCTACGAGCAGTACTTC. Its translation: CASSLVASDYSYEQYF. The rearrangement links TRBV5-6 to TRBJ2-7; D possibly corresponds to TRBD2 (6 bases). The CDR3 covers 16 residues. The germline V gene has CDR1 SGHDT and CDR2 YYEEEE. The germline V and J ends were trimmed by 0 bases and 0 bases, with 13 bases remaining between them.

This clonotype occurred a few times. The gene calls are TRBV12-3 or TRBV12-4 and TRBJ2-7; unclear D gene. V lost 5 bases and J 6 bases, leaving 17 bases between the germline ends. The CDR3 has 14 amino acids. CDR3 nucleotides: TGTGCCAGCAGTCCTCTCGCGGAGATGGGCGAGCAGTACTTC. Amino acid sequence: CASSPLAEMGEQYF.

This chain links TRBV9 with TRBJ1-1, with 8 bases identical to TRBD1. Trimming removed 3 bases from V and 3 bases from J; junction bases left unmatched: 4. This CDR3 contains 14 residues. Germline V lookup: CDR1 SGDLS, CDR2 YYNGEE. CDR3 amino acids: CASSADRGHTEAFF. CDR3 coding DNA: TGTGCCAGCAGCGCTGACAGGGGACACACTGAAGCTTTCTTT.

This clonotype has ten or more counts. V usage is TRBV5-1 and J usage is TRBJ2-1, with TRBD2 identical over 7 bases. V gave up 3 bases and J gave up 3 bases; unmatched junction bases: 12. This CDR3 comprises 17 residues. Per the germline V gene, CDR1 is SGHRS and CDR2 is YFSETQ. As DNA, the CDR3 is TGCGCCAGCAGCTCACGAACCGCCTGGACTAGCTACAATGAGCAGTTCTTC. Translating gives CASSSRTAWTSYNEQFF.

This clonotype was counted a single time. This chain connects TRBV2 to TRBJ1-1; TRBD1 matches 8 bases. The CDR3 runs to 16 residues. Trimming cost V 8 bases and J 10 bases; bases outside gene matches: 21. Germline values: CDR1 SNHLY, CDR2 FYNNEI. CDR3 in DNA: TGTGCCAGCCGCCGGGGTCCGGTTACAGGGGGGTATCGAGCTTTCTTT. It translates to CASRRGPVTGGYRAFF.

The rearrangement joins TRBV4-3 to TRBJ2-5; D is uncertain. This CDR3 contains 15 residues. Per the germline V gene, CDR1 is LGHNA and CDR2 is YSLEER. V lost 1 base and J lost 0, with 9 bases in between. In DNA, the CDR3 is TGCGCCAGCAGCCAAGTTGCCCAGCACCAAGAGACCCAGTACTTC. This gives the protein CASSQVAQHQETQYF.

The CDR3 spells CASSLAGANKETQYF. CDR3 nucleotides: TGTGCCAGCAGCTTAGCGGGGGCAAACAAAGAGACCCAGTACTTC. V is TRBV7-2 and J is TRBJ2-5, with D perhaps matching TRBD1 (6 bases). V lost 0 bases to trimming and J lost 3 bases, with 11 bases between them. CDR1 and CDR2 (germline): SGHTA, FQGNSA. This CDR3 spans 15 amino acids.

At least ten counts were recorded for this clonotype. This chain joins TRBV29-1 and TRBJ2-7; TRBD1 matches at 7 bases. The CDR3 contains 14 residues. V lost 4 bases to trimming and J lost 5 bases; unmatched junction nucleotides: 11. The germline V gene encodes CDR1 SQVTM and CDR2 ANQGSEA. CDR3: CSVGQGTVTDEQYF. CDR3 bases: TGCAGCGTTGGACAGGGAACGGTGACGGACGAGCAGTACTTC.

This clonotype was recorded at least ten times. The chain is built from TRBV7-2 and TRBJ2-7, with TRBD1 matching over 9 bases. The CDR3 has 14 amino acids. Germline V gene data show CDR1 as SGHTA and CDR2 as FQGNSA. With V trimmed by 5 bases and J by 3 bases, 5 bases remained unmatched. The CDR3 DNA reads as TGTGCCAGCAGCCCACGGACAGGGGACTACGAGCAGTACTTC. Residues: CASSPRTGDYEQYF.

This clonotype was observed a handful of times. V usage is TRBV20-1 and J usage is TRBJ1-5; D gene unclear. The CDR3 is 14 residues long. V lost 3 bases and J lost 1, with 10 bases in between. Germline-derived CDR1 and CDR2 are DFQATT and SNEGSKA (reference sequence). This CDR3 is CSASKGASNQPQHF. As DNA, the CDR3 is TGCAGTGCTAGTAAGGGTGCGAGCAATCAGCCCCAGCATTTT.

Many counts were recorded for this clonotype. The chain uses TRBV12-3 or TRBV12-4 and TRBJ2-5, with D perhaps TRBD2 (5 bases). Trimming took 5 bases from V and 4 from J, leaving 14 bases between them. This CDR3 region has 14 residues. CDR3 coding DNA: TGTGCCAGCAGTATGGGAGCTAATGGAGAGACCCAGTACTTC. It yields the protein CASSMGANGETQYF.

In this sample, this clonotype turned up a few times. The rearrangement uses TRBV28 and TRBJ2-7, with a tentative D call TRBD1 (6 bases). Trimming removed 5 bases at V and 4 bases at J, with 18 bases between. The CDR3 length is 15 residues. CDR1 is MDHEN and CDR2 is SYDVKM in the germline V gene. The CDR3 DNA sequence: TGTGCCAGCAGTCAAGGACAGCCCAAGGTGTACGAGCAGTACTTC. It codes for CASSQGQPKVYEQYF.

As for this clonotype: This sequence may be a read error, since a much larger clone differs from it by one base. CDR3 amino acids: CASGQGASNQPQHF. CDR3 DNA sequence: TGTGCCAGCGGACAGGGGGCGAGCAATCAGCCCCAGCATTTT. The V and J genes are TRBV19 and TRBJ1-5, with 11 bases matching TRBD1. The germline V gene encodes CDR1 LNHDA and CDR2 SQIVND (reference sequence). The CDR3 consists of 14 residues. The V segment lost 9 bases and the J segment 1 base; nucleotides outside the gene matches: 2.

The chain is built from TRBV10-1 and TRBJ2-5; TRBD2 agrees at 8 bases. Trimming at V came to 6 bases and at J to 4 bases, leaving 28 bases not matched to a gene. The germline gives CDR1 WNHNN, CDR2 SYGVQD (reference sequence). The CDR3 has 21 residues. The CDR3 bases are TGCGCCAGCAGAGAATCGTTACCGGGACCGAACGTCGAGCGGGAGCCAGAGACCCAGTACTTC. The encoded protein is CASRESLPGPNVEREPETQYF.

This clonotype was seen only a few times. V and J are TRBV20-1 and TRBJ2-1; TRBD2 matches 12 bases. The germline V gene has CDR1 DFQATT and CDR2 SNEGSKA (reference sequence). Trimming took 3 bases from V and 12 from J; bases not matched to a gene: 15. The CDR3 runs to 16 residues. The CDR3 coding sequence is TGCAGTGCTAGCGCCAGATCCCTAGCGGGGGGGCCTTGGCAGTTCTTC. Its translation is CSASARSLAGGPWQFF.

This clonotype was detected ten times or more. V usage is TRBV20-1 and J usage is TRBJ2-7; 8 positions match TRBD1. Germline CDR1 and CDR2: DFQATT and SNEGSKA (reference sequence). The CDR3 is 12 residues long. V was clipped by 7 bases and J by 4 bases; unmatched bases: 6. CDR3 sequence (DNA): TGCAGTGTAGGACAGGGTCGGTACGAGCAGTACTTC. Its protein product is CSVGQGRYEQYF.

In the case of this clonotype: The junction and the germline gene differ at one end; a read error may be behind it. The chain couples TRBV3-1 to TRBJ1-6, with a possible D match to TRBD1 (5 bases). This CDR3 spans 8 amino acids. Germline V lookup: CDR1 LGHDT, CDR2 YNNKEL (reference sequence). The CDR3, as DNA: TGTCAGTACCGGGACGGTCGATTT. Protein sequence: CQYRDGRF.

This chain uses TRBV30 with TRBJ1-2, with 7 nucleotides matching TRBD1. Trimming at V came to 7 bases and at J to 7 bases, leaving 9 bases not matched to a gene. Germline CDR1 GTSNPN, CDR2 SVGIG (reference sequence). This CDR3 is 12 amino acids long. CDR3 loop: CASHQGVGGYTF. DNA for the CDR3: TGTGCCTCACACCAGGGGGTGGGTGGCTACACCTTC. The variable domain in full, completed from reference TRBV30 and TRBJ1-2, reads SQTIHQWPATLVQPVGSPLSLECTVEGTSNPNLYWYRQAAGRGLQLLFYSVGIGQISSEVPQNLSASRPQDRQFILSSKKLLLSDSGFYLCASHQGVGGYTFGSGTRLTVV.

This clonotype was observed many times. V and J are TRBV12-3 or TRBV12-4 and TRBJ2-5; D is ambiguous. The V gene lost 3 bases and the J gene lost 5 bases, with 10 bases spanning the gap. This CDR3 comprises 13 residues. The CDR3 DNA reads as TGTGCCAGCAGTTTCTCTCCGGGCGAGACCCAGTACTTC. Its translation is CASSFSPGETQYF.

Turning to this clonotype: The junction departs from germline at one end; a sequencing error may be responsible. The chain joins TRBV12-3 or TRBV12-4 to TRBJ2-3, with TRBD2 identical over 14 bases. This CDR3 contains 21 residues. CDR3 sequence reads: CASSLEVGLAGGSGPTDAQYF. CDR3 DNA: TGTGCCAGCAGTTTAGAAGTAGGACTAGCGGGGGGAAGCGGACCAACAGATGCGCAGTATTTT.

The chain couples TRBV6-1 to TRBJ1-6; the D gene is possibly TRBD1 (5 bases). Deletions cut 2 bases from V and 3 bases from J, with 14 bases between. Germline-derived CDR1 and CDR2 are MNHNS and SASEGT. The CDR3 has 17 residues. This CDR3 is CASSERLQEFYNSPLHF. DNA of the CDR3: TGTGCCAGCAGTGAACGCCTACAGGAGTTCTATAATTCACCCCTCCACTTT.